Listed here are 16 T cell receptor beta chains from one sample, sequenced in a study of response to subunit inactivated influenza vaccine. TCRdb re-analysed the RT-PCR reads in MiXCR, keeping a single row per CDR3 protein. The sample records around 320,000 distinct CDR3 sequences, roughly 20% being singletons. Sequences were derived from PBMCs from blood, sampled roughly 20 months after vaccination. Receptors originate from a man aged 50 to 75 who received an inactivated influenza vaccine.

This clonotype is termed medium-sized. The V and J genes are TRBV6-2 or TRBV6-3 and TRBJ2-5, with D unclear. V lost 2 bases, J lost 5 bases, and 18 bases lay in between. The germline V gene encodes CDR1 MNHEY and CDR2 SVGEGT. There are 16 residues in the CDR3. For the CDR3, the DNA is TGTGCCAGCAGTTACCCATCCAGAGAATTGGCCGAGACCCAGTACTTC. Amino acids: CASSYPSRELAETQYF.

This clonotype was seen many times. The J gene is TRBJ1-6, the V gene TRBV4-3; D uncertain. In germline, CDR1 is LGHNA, CDR2 YSLEER. The length of the CDR3 is 14 residues. The germline V and J ends were trimmed by 0 bases and 7 bases, with 7 bases remaining between them. This chain's CDR3 is CASSQDPWNSPLHF. The CDR3 bases are TGCGCCAGCAGCCAAGATCCCTGGAATTCACCCCTCCACTTT.

This clonotype was counted a few times. The rearrangement links TRBV12-3 or TRBV12-4 to TRBJ1-4; D possibly corresponds to TRBD1 (6 bases). V gave up 4 bases and J gave up 11 bases, with 11 bases separating them. This CDR3 region has 12 residues. CDR3 coding DNA: TGTGCCAGCAGTTGGGACACACTTAAACTGTTTTTT. This translates into CASSWDTLKLFF.

In its sample, this clonotype was seen many times. This chain links TRBV20-1 with TRBJ1-2; no definite D call. The V gene lost 7 bases and the J gene lost 5 bases, with 14 bases spanning the gap. The CDR3 consists of 12 residues. Germline V lookup: CDR1 DFQATT, CDR2 SNEGSKA (reference sequence). The CDR3 coding sequence is TGCAGTGTTAGGGCCCAGTTATATGGCTACACCTTC. It specifies CSVRAQLYGYTF.

The chain links TRBV7-2 to TRBJ1-1; weak D call: TRBD1 (6 bases). The CDR3 consists of 14 residues. V was shortened by 2 bases and J by 7 bases, with 14 bases between the two germline ends. Looked up from germline, CDR1 is SGHTA and CDR2 is FQGNSA. The CDR3 region has the DNA TGTGCCAGCAGCTTAACCCCGGGGGCAGGTGAAGCTTTCTTT. It encodes CASSLTPGAGEAFF.

This clonotype has only a few counts. The chain is built from TRBV7-6 and TRBJ1-3, with D perhaps matching TRBD1 (6 bases). This CDR3 has 15 amino acids. Germline values: CDR1 SGHVS, CDR2 FNYEAQ. The ends were cut back, 6 bases at V and 0 bases at J, with 12 bases in the middle. CDR3 in DNA: TGTGCCAGCAGGGACAGACCCACCTCTGGAAACACCATATATTTT. Its protein product is CASRDRPTSGNTIYF.

CDR3 in DNA: TGTGCCAGCACCCTCGGGGGGCACTGGGATTTCTACGAGCAGTACTTC. Translated: CASTLGGHWDFYEQYF. The rearrangement uses TRBV28 and TRBJ2-7; a weak D match, TRBD2 (7 bases). CDR1 is MDHEN and CDR2 is SYDVKM in the germline V gene. The V and J ends lost 7 bases and 3 bases respectively, with 22 bases between them. CDR3 length: 16 amino acids.

This clonotype was counted many times. The chain combines TRBV20-1 with TRBJ2-1, with 7 bases lining up with TRBD2. The CDR3 totals 16 residues. CDR1 and CDR2 (germline): DFQATT, SNEGSKA (reference sequence). With V trimmed by 6 bases and J by 0 bases, 11 bases remained unmatched. This chain's CDR3 is CSAESRGESSYNEQFF. In DNA, the CDR3 is TGCAGTGCCGAGTCCCGGGGGGAAAGCTCCTACAATGAGCAGTTCTTC.

This clonotype was detected a few times. The J gene is TRBJ1-4, the V gene TRBV18; no clear D. The V end was cut by 3 bases, the J end by 0 bases, with 14 bases between. The CDR3 has 17 amino acids. Germline loops: CDR1 KGHSH, CDR2 LQKENI. The CDR3 region has the DNA TGTGCCAGCTCACCGGCAAATCTGAGGGCAACTAATGAAAAACTGTTTTTT. It specifies CASSPANLRATNEKLFF.

The chain uses TRBV29-1 and TRBJ2-7; TRBD2 aligns across 7 bases. This CDR3 has 12 amino acids. J gave up 0 bases and V 5 bases, and 1 base lay outside the gene matches. The germline CDR1 and CDR2 sequences are SQVTM and ANQGSEA. CDR3 amino acids: CSVRLASYEQYF. CDR3 DNA sequence: TGCAGCGTTCGACTAGCCTCCTACGAGCAGTACTTC.

This chain uses TRBV6-2 or TRBV6-3 with TRBJ2-5, with no clear D. The CDR3 is 13 residues long. The germline V and J ends were trimmed by 2 bases and 5 bases, with 9 bases remaining between them. Germline CDR1 MNHEY, CDR2 SVGEGT. The CDR3 bases are TGTGCCAGCAGTTACGATCATGGGGAGACCCAGTACTTC. Amino acid sequence: CASSYDHGETQYF.

The chain couples TRBV7-8 to TRBJ2-2, with 7 bases identical to TRBD1. CDR1 is SGHVS, CDR2 FQNEAQ, per germline. The CDR3 spans 15 residues. J lost 1 base, V lost 4 bases, and 3 bases had no gene match. The CDR3 spells CASSSYRGNTGELFF. The CDR3 nucleotides read TGTGCCAGCAGCTCGTACAGGGGGAACACCGGGGAGCTGTTTTTT.

The genes are TRBV29-1 and TRBJ2-1, with a possible D match to TRBD2 (6 bases). The V gene lost 6 bases and the J gene lost 6 bases, with 21 bases spanning the gap. Germline V gene lookup returns CDR1 SQVTM and CDR2 ANQGSEA. This CDR3 is built from 15 residues. The CDR3 protein is CSVTHTVFSGNEQFF. The CDR3 nucleotides read TGCAGCGTCACCCACACGGTGTTTAGCGGCAATGAGCAGTTCTTC.

This clonotype was seen a handful of times. This rearrangement joins TRBV7-9 to TRBJ1-2; 7 bases are a match to TRBD1. The germline V gene encodes CDR1 SEHNR and CDR2 FQNEAQ (reference sequence). The junction had 8 bases not matched to a gene; V was cut back by 2 bases and J by 5 bases. The CDR3 extends over 15 amino acids. CDR3: CASSLSPGQEYGYTF. The DNA of the CDR3 is TGTGCCAGCAGCTTAAGTCCCGGACAGGAATATGGCTACACCTTC.

This clonotype appeared many times. The rearrangement uses TRBV29-1 and TRBJ2-5; TRBD2 aligns across 12 bases. The CDR3 runs to 14 residues. Per germline, CDR1 SQVTM and CDR2 ANQGSEA. V lost 4 bases, J lost 4 bases, and 4 bases stayed unmatched. The CDR3 DNA is TGCAGCGTTGCACTAGCGGGAGGAGCAGAGACCCAGTACTTC. Its translation: CSVALAGGAETQYF.

This clonotype was recorded a few times. The CDR3: CASSQTTGGLTDTQYF. Here the CDR3 DNA reads TGTGCCAGCAGCCAGACGACAGGGGGTCTCACAGATACGCAGTATTTT. V gene TRBV11-2 combines with J gene TRBJ2-3; 9 bases are shared with TRBD1. Germline-derived CDR1 and CDR2 are SGHAT and FQNNGV. J was trimmed by 2 bases and V by 5 bases; bases with no gene match: 8. The CDR3 totals 16 residues.